This TCR beta chain came from a study of response to subunit inactivated influenza vaccine. Overall study findings and caveats: The authors offered the suggestion that each seasonal influenza vaccination recruits few new T cells.

TCRdb passed the RT-PCR reads through MiXCR, listing each CDR3 protein once. Altogether hundreds of thousands of distinct CDR3 sequences are present, 13% to 15% being singletons, with the ten largest covering about 7.4%. This clonotype was observed once. Its target is not known. The CDR3 covers 12 residues. V lost 6 bases and J lost 9, with 12 bases in between. Germline CDR1 ENHRY, CDR2 SYGVKD. Sequences were derived from PBMCs from blood, sampled 14 days before vaccination. This TCR was sampled from a man in his fifties who received an inactivated influenza vaccine. This sequence joins TRBV10-3 and TRBJ2-1; possible D gene TRBD1, 6 bases. This CDR3 reads CAIRSARGEQFF. For the CDR3, the DNA is TGTGCCATCAGAAGCGCCAGGGGTGAGCAGTTCTTC.